What follows are 13 T cell receptor beta chains derived from one specimen sequenced in a study of control samples from healthy donors and cancer patients. The data were produced by immunoSEQ multiplex PCR, yet TCRdb's version contains in-frame clones alone and is incomplete. Here the sample spans tens of thousands of clones, 80% to 95% being singletons. The material sequenced was PBMCs. The receptors shown here come from a man between 35 and 55 years old with colorectal cancer.

This chain uses TRBV18 with TRBJ2-7; D unresolved. Germline values: CDR1 KGHSH, CDR2 LQKENI. Between the trimmed V and J ends, which lost 3 bases and 2 bases, there was a span of 11 bases. CDR3 length: 14 amino acids. The CDR3 loop is CASSPREGAYEQYF. CDR3 DNA sequence: TGTGCCAGCTCACCTAGGGAAGGAGCCTACGAGCAGTACTTC.

The gene calls are TRBV24-1 and TRBJ2-1, with D possibly being TRBD1 (5 bases). This CDR3 is built from 12 residues. Trimming took off 2 bases at V and 10 bases at J, with 8 bases between the two ends. CDR1 and CDR2 from the germline V gene are KGHDR and SFDVKD. The CDR3 sequence: CATSDWGVEQFF. As DNA, the CDR3 is TGTGCCACCAGTGATTGGGGCGTAGAGCAGTTCTTC.

The chain links TRBV9 to TRBJ2-3; D may match TRBD1 or TRBD2 (5 bases each). V dropped 1 base and J dropped 2 bases, with 11 bases sitting between them. The CDR3 is made up of 15 amino acids. Germline CDR1 is SGDLS and CDR2 is YYNGEE. The CDR3 sequence is CASSVRDGITDTQYF. CDR3 DNA: TGTGCCAGCAGCGTACGGGACGGTATCACAGATACGCAGTATTTT. Combining the CDR3 with reference TRBV9 and TRBJ2-3 gives the whole variable domain DSGVTQTPKHLITATGQRVTLRCSPRSGDLSVYWYQQSLDQGLQFLIQYYNGEERAKGNILERFSAQQFPDLHSELNLSSLELGDSALYFCASSVRDGITDTQYFGPGTRLTVL.

The chain recombines TRBV12-5 with TRBJ1-5, with unresolved D. There are 12 residues in the CDR3. The ends were cut back, 6 bases at V and 2 bases at J, with 5 bases in the middle. CDR1 and CDR2 from the germline V gene are LGHNT and FRNRAP. The CDR3 region has the DNA TGTGCTAGTGGGGATGGCAATCAGCCCCAGCATTTT. It codes for CASGDGNQPQHF.

The sample holds one count of this clone. This sequence joins TRBV30 and TRBJ1-6, with D tentatively TRBD1 (5 bases). Trimming cost V 2 bases and J 7 bases, with 18 bases left between them. The CDR3 loop spans 16 amino acids. The germline CDR1 and CDR2 sequences are GTSNPN and SVGIG (reference sequence). The CDR3 DNA follows: TGTGCCTGGAGTCCCCGCGGAGGGGTAGGAAATTCACCCCTCCACTTT. Its translation: CAWSPRGGVGNSPLHF.

CDR3 residues: CASTIHNYGYTF. CDR3 nucleotides: TGTGCCAGCACAATCCATAACTATGGCTACACCTTC. The rearrangement joins TRBV2 to TRBJ1-2; no firm D call. CDR1 and CDR2 from the germline V gene are SNHLY and FYNNEI. There are 12 residues in the CDR3. The germline V and J ends were trimmed by 7 bases and 1 base, with 7 bases remaining between them.

This clone was recorded only once. The gene calls are TRBV3-1 (or the pseudogene TRBV3-2) and TRBJ2-1, with TRBD1 identical over 9 bases. Looked up from germline, CDR1 is LGHDT and CDR2 is YNNKEL (reference sequence). CDR3 length: 16 amino acids. V lost 1 base, J lost 4 bases, and 5 bases stayed unmatched. The CDR3 region is CASSQATGGLYNEQFF. CDR3 coding DNA: TGTGCCAGCAGCCAAGCAACAGGGGGCTTATACAATGAGCAGTTCTTC.

The chain has TRBV5-1 and TRBJ2-5, with TRBD1 identical over 8 bases. The CDR3 contains 15 residues. Germline CDR1 SGHRS, CDR2 YFSETQ. With 4 bases clipped from V and 4 bases from J, the junction kept 9 bases outside the gene matches. CDR3 nucleotides: TGCGCCAGCAGCAAAGGACAGGGAGGTAGAGAGACCCAGTACTTC. Encoded protein: CASSKGQGGRETQYF.

The rearrangement links TRBV19 to TRBJ2-7; 7 bases agree with TRBD1. Germline CDR1 reads LNHDA; CDR2 reads SQIVND (reference sequence). This CDR3 comprises 13 residues. The junction had 3 bases not matched to a gene; V was cut back by 5 bases and J by 2 bases. The CDR3 DNA is TGTGCCAGTAGTGTCCAGGGGGCCTACGAGCAGTACTTC. This gives the protein CASSVQGAYEQYF.

The rearrangement links TRBV30 to TRBJ1-5; 8 bases fit TRBD1. Germline V lookup: CDR1 GTSNPN, CDR2 SVGIG (reference sequence). V shed 3 bases and J 6 bases; nucleotides not matched to a gene: 13. This CDR3 comprises 16 residues. In DNA form, the CDR3 reads TGTGCCTGGAGCAGGAGGGACAGGACTTTTAGTCAGCCCCAGCATTTT. It is translated as CAWSRRDRTFSQPQHF.

This chain connects TRBV11-3 to TRBJ2-5, with TRBD2 matching 7 bases. V shed 3 bases, J shed 1 base, and the junction held 2 bases outside the gene matches. Germline V CDR1 and CDR2: SGHNT, YENEEA. The CDR3 spans 14 residues. CDR3 residues: CASSLASGQETQYF. The CDR3 nucleotides are TGTGCCAGCAGCTTGGCTAGCGGCCAAGAGACCCAGTACTTC.

This chain connects TRBV2 to TRBJ1-3; 8 nucleotides match TRBD1. J was trimmed by 0 bases and V by 3 bases; bases with no gene match: 13. CDR1 SNHLY and CDR2 FYNNEI come from the germline V gene. The CDR3 runs 19 residues. The chain's CDR3 is CASSDLPGTGRSSGNTIYF. For the CDR3, the DNA is TGTGCCAGCAGTGACCTCCCTGGGACAGGCAGGAGCTCTGGAAACACCATATATTTT.

This sequence joins TRBV3-1 (or the pseudogene TRBV3-2) and TRBJ2-5; 15 bases match TRBD2. The CDR3 runs to 18 residues. Germline assignment: CDR1 LGHDT and CDR2 YNNKEL (reference sequence). V was pared by 2 bases and J by 4 bases, with 8 bases of the junction left unmatched. The CDR3 reads CASSQPGLAGGGPETQYF. The CDR3, as DNA: TGTGCCAGCAGCCAACCGGGACTAGCGGGGGGCGGCCCAGAGACCCAGTACTTC.